These 20 T cell receptor beta chains came from one sample sequenced in a study of T-cell reconstitution after alpha-beta-depleted transplantation in children. Using unique molecular identifiers, the investigators prepared the TCRbeta library. TCRdb re-derived calls from the PCR reads in MiXCR, one entry per CDR3 protein. The data contain 200,000 to 250,000 distinct CDR3 sequences, 7% to 9% of them singletons. The specimen comprised PBMCs, mostly from graft donor cells, sampled 360 days after TCRalphabeta/CD19-depleted stem cell transplant. These receptors were obtained from a male patient between 2 and 15 years old who had a stem cell transplant for acute myeloid leukemia, so the T cells may come from the graft donor.

This clonotype was observed at least ten times. The chain combines TRBV29-1 with TRBJ2-5, with 9 nucleotides matching TRBD2. The germline V gene has CDR1 SQVTM and CDR2 ANQGSEA. Losses at the gene ends were 5 bases for V and 2 bases for J; bases not matched to a gene: 3. CDR3 length: 13 residues. The DNA of the CDR3 is TGCAGCGTTCTAGCGGGGTTACAAGAGACCCAGTACTTC. Translated: CSVLAGLQETQYF.

This clonotype was recorded many times. CDR3 region: CASSLRQANTGELFF. CDR3 in DNA: TGCGCCAGCAGCTTGAGACAGGCGAACACCGGGGAGCTGTTTTTT. The J gene is TRBJ2-2, the V gene TRBV5-1; the D gene is possibly TRBD1 (6 bases). From germline, CDR1 is SGHRS and CDR2 YFSETQ. The CDR3 is 15 residues long. V lost 1 base and J 0 bases, leaving 7 bases between the germline ends.

This clonotype was recorded once. Written as DNA, the CDR3 is TGCAGCGTTGAGGGGAGCGGACTAAGCACAGATACGCAGTATTTT. Residues: CSVEGSGLSTDTQYF. J is TRBJ2-3 and V is TRBV29-1, with D perhaps matching TRBD2 (6 bases). Germline V lookup: CDR1 SQVTM, CDR2 ANQGSEA. V lost 3 bases and J 0 bases, leaving 13 bases between the germline ends. The CDR3 extends over 15 amino acids.

The chain employs TRBV14 and TRBJ2-2; the match to TRBD2 covers 7 bases. The CDR3 loop spans 19 amino acids. Germline CDR1 is SGHDN and CDR2 is FVKESK. The V segment lost 1 base and the J segment 0 bases; nucleotides outside the gene matches: 11. CDR3 DNA: TGTGCCAGCAGCCAAGGCTTCGGGAGGAGAGCTACGAACACCGGGGAGCTGTTTTTT. Amino acid sequence: CASSQGFGRRATNTGELFF.

This clonotype was recorded many times. The DNA for the CDR3 is TGCGCCAGCAGCTTGGACAGGGCGAACACCGGGGAGCTGTTTTTT. It specifies CASSLDRANTGELFF. The chain has TRBV5-1 and TRBJ2-2; maybe TRBD1 (6 bases). The CDR3 loop spans 15 amino acids. V lost 0 bases to trimming and J lost 0 bases, with 6 bases between them. Germline values: CDR1 SGHRS, CDR2 YFSETQ.

This clonotype was detected ten times or more. The rearrangement links TRBV5-1 to TRBJ2-7; no clear D gene. The CDR3 has 14 residues. The V end was cut by 1 base, the J end by 3 bases, with 11 bases between. Germline V gene data show CDR1 as SGHRS and CDR2 as YFSETQ. CDR3 sequence (DNA): TGCGCCAGCAGCTTGTTTGCGGCAGACTACGAGCAGTACTTC. This encodes CASSLFAADYEQYF.

This clonotype showed up many times. The chain is built from TRBV20-1 and TRBJ2-7; no reliable D call. The CDR3 totals 12 residues. Germline V lookup: CDR1 DFQATT, CDR2 SNEGSKA (reference sequence). V was clipped by 3 bases and J by 1 base, with 7 bases between them. The CDR3 here is CSARASSYEQYV. The CDR3 region has the DNA TGCAGTGCTAGGGCCTCGTCCTACGAGCAGTACGTC.

This chain connects TRBV5-1 to TRBJ2-2; 8 positions match TRBD2. The junction had 6 bases not matched to a gene; V was cut back by 6 bases and J by 5 bases. Germline-derived CDR1 and CDR2 are SGHRS and YFSETQ. This CDR3 spans 14 amino acids. The DNA for the CDR3 is TGCGCCAGCAAACCAGCGGGAGTAACCGGGGAGCTGTTTTTT. Its translation is CASKPAGVTGELFF.

This clonotype has a count of ten or more. This rearrangement joins TRBV2 to TRBJ1-2; weak D call: TRBD1 (5 bases). The CDR3 extends over 15 amino acids. CDR1 is SNHLY, CDR2 FYNNEI, per germline. Trimming pared 2 bases from V and 3 bases from J, leaving 13 bases between. CDR3 bases: TGTGCCAGCAGTGAATCCGGGGGGAGTGACTATGGCTACACCTTC. It codes for CASSESGGSDYGYTF.

V usage is TRBV20-1 and J usage is TRBJ2-6; the D gene is possibly TRBD1 (6 bases). The CDR3 runs to 14 residues. The germline V gene has CDR1 DFQATT and CDR2 SNEGSKA (reference sequence). Trimming removed 5 bases at V and 4 bases at J, with 12 bases between. CDR3 region: CSAAGQNGANVLTF. CDR3 DNA sequence: TGCAGTGCTGCTGGACAGAACGGGGCCAACGTCCTGACTTTC.

The V and J genes are TRBV20-1 and TRBJ2-1; maybe TRBD1 (5 bases). This CDR3 is built from 13 residues. Germline CDR1 reads DFQATT; CDR2 reads SNEGSKA (reference sequence). The CDR3 DNA is TGCAGCCCCCTGGGGCACGGATACAATGAGCAGTTCTTC. This translates into CSPLGHGYNEQFF.

This clonotype was detected many times. The chain combines TRBV28 with TRBJ2-7, with D unclear. The CDR3 sequence is 14 residues long. In germline, CDR1 is MDHEN, CDR2 SYDVKM. V lost 8 bases, J lost 0 bases, and 14 bases lay in between. CDR3 amino acids: CASSTGSRSYEQYV. The CDR3, as DNA: TGTGCCAGCTCCACGGGCAGCCGCTCCTACGAGCAGTACGTC.

Ten or more counts support this clonotype. This chain uses TRBV12-3 or TRBV12-4 with TRBJ1-5; D ambiguous. Trimming removed 8 bases at V and 1 base at J, with 9 bases between. The CDR3 extends over 13 amino acids. The chain's CDR3 is CASRKESNQPQHF. CDR3 bases: TGTGCCAGCCGAAAGGAGAGCAATCAGCCCCAGCATTTT.

This clonotype appeared a few times. This sequence joins TRBV6-5 and TRBJ2-5; TRBD1 aligns across 7 bases. The CDR3 spans 17 residues. Germline V gene lookup returns CDR1 MNHEY and CDR2 SVGAGI. Unmatched junction bases numbered 10, after V lost 2 bases and J lost 1 base. The CDR3 reads CASSYAWGQTPQETQYF. The CDR3 DNA follows: TGTGCCAGCAGTTACGCGTGGGGACAGACCCCCCAAGAGACCCAGTACTTC.

This clonotype came up many times. J is TRBJ2-2 and V is TRBV5-1; 8 nucleotides align to TRBD1. Germline V gene lookup returns CDR1 SGHRS and CDR2 YFSETQ. The J segment lost 4 bases and the V segment lost 2 bases, leaving 7 bases of the junction unmatched. The CDR3 length is 16 residues. For the CDR3, the DNA is TGCGCCAGCAGCTTCACGACAGGGGTGACCACCGGGGAGCTGTTTTTT. Amino acid sequence: CASSFTTGVTTGELFF. The full variable domain, its missing parts supplied by reference TRBV5-1 and TRBJ2-2, is KAGVTQTPRYLIKTRGQQVTLSCSPISGHRSVSWYQQTPGQGLQFLFEYFSETQRNKGNFPGRFSGRQFSNSRSEMNVSTLELGDSALYLCASSFTTGVTTGELFFGEGSRLTVL.

The V gene is TRBV6-5, the J gene TRBJ1-2, with TRBD1 matching 10 bases. Germline CDR1 MNHEY, CDR2 SVGAGI. The CDR3 loop spans 16 amino acids. The V gene end was trimmed by 2 bases and the J gene end by 4 bases; junction bases not matched to a gene: 7. CDR3 in DNA: TGTGCCAGCAGTTACAGACAGGGGGCGACCTCCTATGGCTACACCTTC. It encodes CASSYRQGATSYGYTF.

This clonotype appeared many times. The rearrangement uses TRBV2 and TRBJ1-3; D might be TRBD1 (5 bases). The ends were cut back, 3 bases at V and 5 bases at J, with 14 bases in the middle. CDR3 length: 15 amino acids. The germline V gene has CDR1 SNHLY and CDR2 FYNNEI. This chain's CDR3 is CASSDPYRIRNTIYF. CDR3 sequence (DNA): TGTGCCAGCAGTGATCCCTACAGGATCAGAAACACCATATATTTT.

The chain carries TRBV11-2 and TRBJ2-3; 8 bases match TRBD2. Germline values: CDR1 SGHAT, CDR2 FQNNGV. This CDR3 contains 18 residues. After removal of 2 bases from V and 2 bases from J, the junction contained 12 bases not matched to a gene. The CDR3 loop reads CASSLSQARGGSTDTQYF. The CDR3 bases are TGTGCCAGCAGCTTATCACAGGCCCGGGGGGGGTCCACAGATACGCAGTATTTT.

CDR3 protein: CASIASAITDTQYF. The CDR3 coding sequence is TGTGCCAGCATCGCGAGCGCAATCACAGATACGCAGTATTTT. The rearrangement links TRBV12-3 or TRBV12-4 to TRBJ2-3; D is unresolved. V lost 7 bases and J 2 bases, leaving 13 bases between the germline ends. CDR3 length: 14 residues.

V gene TRBV5-1 combines with J gene TRBJ2-5, with D perhaps assigned TRBD1 or TRBD2 (5 bases each). The germline V gene has CDR1 SGHRS and CDR2 YFSETQ. V lost 7 bases, J lost 1 base, and 17 bases lay in between. The CDR3 has 15 amino acids. The CDR3: CASAFGASSQETQYF. CDR3 coding DNA: TGCGCCAGCGCGTTCGGGGCAAGCAGCCAAGAGACCCAGTACTTC.